This TCR beta chain was sequenced in a study of beta chain features in type 1 diabetes. Background on the study: Comparable age, gender and cell yields were observed in patients relative to healthy donors.

V lost 6 bases and J 5 bases, leaving 13 bases between the germline ends. The CDR3 totals 13 residues. Germline V gene lookup returns CDR1 MDHEN and CDR2 SYDVKM. The whole isolated RNA underwent reverse transcription, so sequencing captured expressed TCRB transcripts. Produced via immunoSEQ multiplex PCR; TCRdb's table is partial and in-frame only. The sample includes 350,000 to 400,000 clones, about 16% of them seen just once. Only a few counts were recorded for this clone. This chain connects TRBV28 to TRBJ2-5; perhaps TRBD1 as D (5 bases). Sequencing was performed on naive CD4+ T cells from blood. The sequence derives from a woman aged 18-29 years in good health. The DNA for the CDR3 is TGTGCCAGCAGCTTCAGGGTTTGGGAGACCCAGTACTTC. Encoded protein: CASSFRVWETQYF.